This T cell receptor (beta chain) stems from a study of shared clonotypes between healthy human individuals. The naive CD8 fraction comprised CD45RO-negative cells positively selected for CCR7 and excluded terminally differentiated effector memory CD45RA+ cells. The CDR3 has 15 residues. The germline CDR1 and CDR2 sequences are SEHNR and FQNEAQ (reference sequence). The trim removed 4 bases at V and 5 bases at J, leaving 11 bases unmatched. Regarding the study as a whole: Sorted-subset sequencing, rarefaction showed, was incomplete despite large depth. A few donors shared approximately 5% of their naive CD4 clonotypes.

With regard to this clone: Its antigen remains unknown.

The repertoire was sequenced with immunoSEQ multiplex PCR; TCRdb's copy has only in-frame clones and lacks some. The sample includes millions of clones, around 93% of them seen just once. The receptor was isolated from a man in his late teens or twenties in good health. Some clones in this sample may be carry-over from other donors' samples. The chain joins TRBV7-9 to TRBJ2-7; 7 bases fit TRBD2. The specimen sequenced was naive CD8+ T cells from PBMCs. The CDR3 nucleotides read TGTGCCAGCAGCTCTAGCGGAGGAGCCCGCCACGAGCAGTACTTC. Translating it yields CASSSSGGARHEQYF.